What follows are 23 T cell receptor beta chains derived from one specimen sequenced in a study of cytomegalovirus exposure and HLA in healthy donors. The primer mix had 60 Vbeta and 13 Jbeta primers. TCRdb's table, derived via immunoSEQ multiplex PCR, lists solely in-frame clones and lacks some. The sample records 110,000 to 150,000 clones, approximately 80% being singletons. Sequencing was done on a sample of PBMCs. These receptors all stem from a woman in her fifties or sixties in good health and CMV-seropositive.

The chain carries TRBV6-5 and TRBJ2-7; 9 bases match TRBD1. With V trimmed by 0 bases and J by 1 base, 4 bases remained unmatched. The V gene's germline CDR1 is MNHEY and CDR2 SVGAGI. CDR3 size: 16 residues. In DNA, the CDR3 is TGTGCCAGCAGTTACTCGACAGGACAGGGGTCCTACGAGCAGTACTTC. It translates to CASSYSTGQGSYEQYF.

The CDR3 reads CASSRPGQGFYEQYF. The CDR3 DNA follows: TGTGCCAGCAGCCGCCCGGGACAGGGTTTCTACGAGCAGTACTTC. J is TRBJ2-7 and V is TRBV7-2, with 9 nucleotides matching TRBD1. The germline gives CDR1 SGHTA, CDR2 FQGNSA. Trimming cost V 5 bases and J 3 bases; bases outside gene matches: 8. The CDR3 contains 15 residues.

The CDR3 DNA reads as TGTGCCAGTAGTGGTGGAGCTCGGGGGACGGGTGAAGCTTTCTTT. Its translation is CASSGGARGTGEAFF. The chain links TRBV19 to TRBJ1-1, with D possibly being TRBD1 (5 bases). There are 15 residues in the CDR3. Germline assignment: CDR1 LNHDA and CDR2 SQIVND (reference sequence). V lost 5 bases and J lost 7, with 20 bases in between.

In this sample, this clone turned up a few times. The rearrangement joins TRBV10-3 to TRBJ2-2; 8 bases line up with TRBD2. The germline V gene encodes CDR1 ENHRY and CDR2 SYGVKD. Germline trimming cut 1 base from V and 4 bases from J; bases unmatched to any gene: 2. This CDR3 region has 15 residues. The CDR3 bases are TGTGCCATCAGTGAGTTAGCGGGATCCACCGGGGAGCTGTTTTTT. The encoded protein is CAISELAGSTGELFF.

The chain has TRBV28 and TRBJ1-2; D ambiguous. The CDR3 is 14 amino acids. V shed 10 bases and J shed 2 bases, with 17 bases lying between them. The germline gives CDR1 MDHEN, CDR2 SYDVKM. The CDR3 reads CAILLNTDNYGYTF. For the CDR3, the DNA is TGTGCCATCCTACTGAACACAGACAACTATGGCTACACCTTC.

The chain uses TRBV19 and TRBJ2-2; 7 bases map to TRBD2. The trim removed 5 bases at V and 4 bases at J, leaving 7 bases unmatched. CDR1 LNHDA and CDR2 SQIVND come from the germline V gene (reference sequence). This CDR3 has 15 amino acids. CDR3 nucleotides: TGTGCCAGTAGTGGGGGACTATCCCCCACCGGGGAGCTGTTTTTT. This codes for CASSGGLSPTGELFF.

This chain links TRBV5-1 with TRBJ2-3, with D perhaps matching TRBD2 (6 bases). Trimming shortened V by 3 bases and J by 10 bases, and 21 bases separated the two germline ends. CDR3 length equals 15 residues. Germline-derived CDR1 and CDR2 are SGHRS and YFSETQ. CDR3 region: CASSYPEGRKVAQYF. CDR3 DNA: TGCGCCAGCAGCTACCCGGAGGGGAGAAAGGTTGCGCAGTATTTT.

CDR3 nucleotides: TGTGCCAGCAGCTTCGGTGCTACAGGGCTAACTAATGAAAAACTGTTTTTT. Its protein product is CASSFGATGLTNEKLFF. This rearrangement joins TRBV5-4 to TRBJ1-4; TRBD1 is a possible D gene (6 bases). The CDR3 spans 17 residues. V lost 2 bases and J lost 1, with 15 bases in between. From germline, CDR1 is SGHNT and CDR2 YYREEE (reference sequence).

This chain joins TRBV14 and TRBJ2-7; a weak D match, TRBD2 (5 bases). CDR3 length: 12 amino acids. CDR1 is SGHDN and CDR2 is FVKESK in the germline V gene. V was pared by 4 bases and J by 5 bases, with 9 bases between. This CDR3 reads CASSLTRNEQYF. CDR3 bases: TGTGCCAGCAGCCTTACTAGGAACGAGCAGTACTTC.

The chain employs TRBV4-2 and TRBJ1-3; 7 bases are shared with TRBD1. Germline V gives CDR1 LGHNA, CDR2 YNFKEQ. The J segment lost 4 bases and the V segment lost 1 base, leaving 4 bases of the junction unmatched. This CDR3 has 15 residues. CDR3 bases: TGTGCCAGCAGCCAAGTGTCAGGGGGGGGAAACACCATATATTTT. As protein: CASSQVSGGGNTIYF.

The chain employs TRBV5-4 and TRBJ1-2, with TRBD1 as a possible D gene (6 bases). V lost 0 bases to trimming and J lost 7 bases, with 16 bases between them. Germline V CDR1 and CDR2: SGHNT, YYREEE (reference sequence). This CDR3 has 15 residues. This CDR3 reads CASSLGDTRQGGYTF. The CDR3 region has the DNA TGTGCCAGCAGCTTGGGGGACACCCGCCAGGGTGGCTACACCTTC.

The rearrangement uses TRBV28 and TRBJ1-5; no reliable D call. The germline V and J ends were trimmed by 3 bases and 6 bases, with 9 bases remaining between them. The CDR3 is 13 amino acids. Germline V lookup: CDR1 MDHEN, CDR2 SYDVKM. CDR3 amino acids: CASSFETSQPQHF. The CDR3 nucleotides read TGTGCCAGCAGTTTTGAAACGAGTCAGCCCCAGCATTTT.

The rearrangement links TRBV5-1 to TRBJ2-6, with 7 bases aligning to TRBD2. The CDR3 runs to 15 residues. With V trimmed by 6 bases and J by 4 bases, 7 bases remained unmatched. In germline, CDR1 is SGHRS, CDR2 YFSETQ. CDR3 residues: CASTREALGANVLTF. The CDR3 DNA follows: TGCGCCAGCACCCGGGAGGCCTTAGGGGCCAACGTCCTGACTTTC.

The chain joins TRBV5-1 to TRBJ2-2; TRBD2 might be the D (5 bases). V lost 4 bases to trimming and J lost 2 bases, with 12 bases between them. The germline gives CDR1 SGHRS, CDR2 YFSETQ. The CDR3 loop spans 15 amino acids. In DNA, the CDR3 is TGCGCCAGCAGCGGCGCGGGCCCCAACACCGGGGAGCTGTTTTTT. As protein: CASSGAGPNTGELFF.

V usage is TRBV27 and J usage is TRBJ1-2; 10 nucleotides agree with TRBD1. The germline CDR1 and CDR2 sequences are MNHEY and SMNVEV (reference sequence). V lost 3 bases to trimming and J lost 4 bases; unmatched junction nucleotides: 8. The CDR3 length is 16 residues. In nucleotides, the CDR3 is TGTGCCAGCAGTTTGTATCGGGACAGGGGTGGCTATGGCTACACCTTC. Translation: CASSLYRDRGGYGYTF.

The genes are TRBV6-1 and TRBJ2-3; tentative D call: TRBD1 (5 bases). V was clipped by 5 bases and J by 0 bases, with 6 bases between them. Germline-derived CDR1 and CDR2 are MNHNS and SASEGT. CDR3 length: 13 residues. CDR3 amino acids: CASSRQSTDTQYF. The CDR3 region has the DNA TGTGCCAGCAGTCGACAGAGCACAGATACGCAGTATTTT.

The chain recombines TRBV6-6 with TRBJ1-1; D gene uncertain. The germline V gene has CDR1 MNHNY and CDR2 SVGAGI (reference sequence). There are 13 residues in the CDR3. The germline V and J ends were trimmed by 2 bases and 3 bases, with 7 bases remaining between them. The DNA of the CDR3 is TGTGCCAGCAGTTACCCCTCTGACACTGAAGCTTTCTTT. This sequence encodes CASSYPSDTEAFF.

The chain recombines TRBV14 with TRBJ2-7; 7 bases fit TRBD1. Per the germline V gene, CDR1 is SGHDN and CDR2 is FVKESK. The length of the CDR3 is 15 residues. V was pared by 2 bases and J by 1 base, with 5 bases of the junction left unmatched. CDR3 loop: CASSQSQDRSYEQYF. CDR3 nucleotide sequence: TGTGCCAGCAGCCAATCCCAGGACAGGTCCTACGAGCAGTACTTC. The whole variable domain, remainder taken from reference TRBV14 and TRBJ2-7, is EAGVTQFPSHSVIEKGQTVTLRCDPISGHDNLYWYRRVMGKEIKFLLHFVKESKQDESGMPNNRFLAERTGGTYSTLKVQPAELEDSGVYFCASSQSQDRSYEQYFGPGTRLTVT.

The chain is built from TRBV6-5 and TRBJ2-7; no clear D. This CDR3 is built from 13 residues. Germline CDR1 reads MNHEY; CDR2 reads SVGAGI. Trimming took off 4 bases at V and 1 base at J, with 8 bases between the two ends. Here the CDR3 DNA reads TGTGCCAGCAGTTCAACAGCATCCTACGAGCAGTACTTC. Protein: CASSSTASYEQYF.

The rearrangement links TRBV19 to TRBJ2-3; D not certain. The CDR3 contains 13 residues. V gave up 6 bases and J gave up 0 bases, with 7 bases separating them. Germline V gives CDR1 LNHDA, CDR2 SQIVND (reference sequence). The CDR3: CASRRSSTDTQYF. The DNA of the CDR3 is TGTGCCAGTAGGAGGTCTAGCACAGATACGCAGTATTTT.

This chain links TRBV7-9 with TRBJ1-2, with D maybe TRBD1 (5 bases). CDR1 and CDR2 from the germline V gene are SEHNR and FQNEAQ (reference sequence). This CDR3 has 13 residues. V was trimmed by 0 bases and J by 13 bases, leaving 15 bases between them. The CDR3 DNA is TGTGCCAGCAGCTTAGCGCGCGACAGCTCCTCCACCTTC. Protein product: CASSLARDSSSTF.

The chain uses TRBV4-3 and TRBJ2-5; no firm D call. Per the germline V gene, CDR1 is LGHNA and CDR2 is YSLEER. The germline V and J ends were trimmed by 0 bases and 3 bases, with 8 bases remaining between them. This CDR3 spans 14 amino acids. The CDR3 loop reads CASSQDHFKETQYF. In nucleotides, the CDR3 is TGCGCCAGCAGCCAAGATCACTTTAAAGAGACCCAGTACTTC.

The chain couples TRBV7-8 to TRBJ1-3, with 10 nucleotides matching TRBD1. The CDR3 has 16 residues. Per germline, CDR1 SGHVS and CDR2 FQNEAQ. The trim removed 5 bases at V and 4 bases at J, leaving 8 bases unmatched. CDR3 coding DNA: TGTGCCAGCAGCCCCCGGGACAGGGGTGGAGGAAACACCATATATTTT. Translation gives CASSPRDRGGGNTIYF.